The 12 T cell receptor beta chains listed next were all sequenced from one sample in a study of T-cell memory formation after mild COVID-19. TCRdb reprocessed the 5' RACE reads via MiXCR and lists one record per CDR3 protein. The sample lists hundreds of thousands of distinct CDR3 sequences, roughly a sixth seen once, with just over 8% in the top ten. Sample: PBMCs or a T cell subset sorted from them (not recorded which). These TCRs come from an adult woman who had mild COVID-19 (a few samples of this study predate the infection). Cell type and time point are not known.

This clonotype turned up a few times. The rearrangement uses TRBV7-9 and TRBJ2-7; 7 bases match TRBD1. The CDR3 has 17 amino acids. From germline, CDR1 is SEHNR and CDR2 FQNEAQ (reference sequence). Trimming took 4 bases from V and 2 from J; bases not matched to a gene: 14. The CDR3 DNA is TGTGCCAGCAGCTCATTCGAGGGGACAGTTACTCCCTACGAGCAGTACTTC. Protein product: CASSSFEGTVTPYEQYF.

In its sample, this clonotype was seen a few times. The rearrangement uses TRBV30 and TRBJ1-6, with D maybe TRBD1 (5 bases). Trimming shortened V by 4 bases and J by 9 bases, and 22 bases separated the two germline ends. Germline V gene sequence: CDR1 GTSNPN, CDR2 SVGIG (reference sequence). The CDR3 covers 16 residues. The CDR3 DNA is TGTGCCTGGAATAGACAGCCTTCGTCGGTAGGTTCACCCCTCCACTTT. The encoded protein is CAWNRQPSSVGSPLHF.

This clonotype turned up a few times. The genes are TRBV2 and TRBJ2-1, with D perhaps matching TRBD2 (7 bases). The CDR3 consists of 14 residues. Germline CDR1 SNHLY, CDR2 FYNNEI. With 10 bases removed from V and 3 bases from J, the gap between germline ends came to 16 bases. The CDR3 DNA is TGTGCCACCCAGAAGGGGGGGGTCTACAATGAGCAGTTCTTC. This encodes CATQKGGVYNEQFF.

This clonotype has a count of ten or more. The rearrangement joins TRBV18 to TRBJ2-3, with 12 positions matching TRBD1. CDR1 and CDR2 (germline): KGHSH, LQKENI. Unmatched junction bases numbered 9, after V lost 2 bases and J lost 6 bases. This CDR3 is built from 17 residues. In DNA form, the CDR3 reads TGTGCCAGCTCACCAGCACCGGGACAGGGGGCACATGATACGCAGTATTTT. It translates to CASSPAPGQGAHDTQYF.

This clonotype has a count of ten or more. V usage is TRBV7-9 and J usage is TRBJ1-5; unclear D gene. CDR3 length equals 13 residues. V was shortened by 2 bases and J by 4 bases, with 6 bases between the two germline ends. Germline lookup yields CDR1 SEHNR and CDR2 FQNEAQ (reference sequence). CDR3 sequence (DNA): TGTGCCAGCAGCTTATTTGGGAATCAGCCCCAGCATTTT. It yields the protein CASSLFGNQPQHF. The full variable domain, rest sourced from reference TRBV7-9 and TRBJ1-5, is DTGVSQNPRHKITKRGQNVTFRCDPISEHNRLYWYRQTLGQGPEFLTYFQNEAQLEKSRLLSDRFSAERPKGSFSTLEIQRTEQGDSAMYLCASSLFGNQPQHFGDGTRLSIL.

The V gene is TRBV12-3 or TRBV12-4, the J gene TRBJ2-2; TRBD1 matches 8 bases. The V and J ends lost 6 bases and 4 bases, in that order; junction bases with no gene match: 7. This CDR3 contains 15 residues. DNA of the CDR3: TGTGCCAGCAGAGGACAGGGTCGGGGCACCGGGGAGCTGTTTTTT. It specifies CASRGQGRGTGELFF.

CDR3 residues: CATSDPSGIQETQYF. In DNA form, the CDR3 reads TGTGCCACCAGTGATCCTAGCGGGATACAAGAGACCCAGTACTTC. V is TRBV24-1 and J is TRBJ2-5; 9 nucleotides match TRBD2. V dropped 3 bases and J dropped 2; count of bases not matched to a gene: 3. The CDR3 contains 15 residues. Germline V gene data show CDR1 as KGHDR and CDR2 as SFDVKD.

The V and J genes are TRBV2 and TRBJ2-5; 8 bases are a match to TRBD1. J lost 1 base, V lost 6 bases, and 7 bases had no gene match. CDR1 is SNHLY, CDR2 FYNNEI, per germline. This CDR3 has 15 residues. CDR3 nucleotides: TGTGCCAGCAGCTACAGGACAGGGACCCAAGAGACCCAGTACTTC. It encodes CASSYRTGTQETQYF.

This clonotype occurred a few times. This chain connects TRBV12-3 or TRBV12-4 to TRBJ1-2; tentatively, D is TRBD1 (6 bases). V was shortened by 6 bases and J by 0 bases, with 17 bases between the two germline ends. The CDR3 runs 16 residues. CDR3 loop: CASRSTRGEANYGYTF. The CDR3 DNA sequence: TGTGCCAGCAGGTCGACCAGGGGAGAAGCTAACTATGGCTACACCTTC.

The rearrangement links TRBV11-3 to TRBJ2-7, with D possibly matching TRBD2 (5 bases). Per the germline V gene, CDR1 is SGHNT and CDR2 is YENEEA. This CDR3 is 12 amino acids long. The V and J ends lost 6 bases and 7 bases respectively, with 13 bases between them. As DNA, the CDR3 is TGTGCCAGCAGAAACGCCCCGGGGGAGCAGTACTTC. As protein: CASRNAPGEQYF.

This clonotype was recorded a few times. V usage is TRBV2 and J usage is TRBJ1-1; 8 positions agree with TRBD1. Germline V CDR1 and CDR2: SNHLY, FYNNEI. There are 14 residues in the CDR3. The trim removed 7 bases at V and 4 bases at J, leaving 8 bases unmatched. CDR3 sequence (DNA): TGTGCCAGCACCGGACAGGGACTGGCCACTGAAGCTTTCTTT. It translates to CASTGQGLATEAFF. The full variable domain, with the rest looked up from reference TRBV2 and TRBJ1-1, is EPEVTQTPSHQVTQMGQEVILRCVPISNHLYFYWYRQILGQKVEFLVSFYNNEISEKSEIFDDQFSVERPDGSNFTLKIRSTKLEDSAMYFCASTGQGLATEAFFGQGTRLTVV.

The table lists this clonotype with a count of one. The CDR3 loop is CASSLSRGSEAFF. The CDR3 DNA reads as TGTGCCAGCAGCTTAAGTCGGGGTTCTGAAGCTTTCTTT. The chain links TRBV7-6 to TRBJ1-1; the D is unclear. Germline CDR1 SGHVS, CDR2 FNYEAQ. The V and J ends lost 2 bases and 6 bases respectively, with 10 bases between them. The CDR3 loop spans 13 amino acids.